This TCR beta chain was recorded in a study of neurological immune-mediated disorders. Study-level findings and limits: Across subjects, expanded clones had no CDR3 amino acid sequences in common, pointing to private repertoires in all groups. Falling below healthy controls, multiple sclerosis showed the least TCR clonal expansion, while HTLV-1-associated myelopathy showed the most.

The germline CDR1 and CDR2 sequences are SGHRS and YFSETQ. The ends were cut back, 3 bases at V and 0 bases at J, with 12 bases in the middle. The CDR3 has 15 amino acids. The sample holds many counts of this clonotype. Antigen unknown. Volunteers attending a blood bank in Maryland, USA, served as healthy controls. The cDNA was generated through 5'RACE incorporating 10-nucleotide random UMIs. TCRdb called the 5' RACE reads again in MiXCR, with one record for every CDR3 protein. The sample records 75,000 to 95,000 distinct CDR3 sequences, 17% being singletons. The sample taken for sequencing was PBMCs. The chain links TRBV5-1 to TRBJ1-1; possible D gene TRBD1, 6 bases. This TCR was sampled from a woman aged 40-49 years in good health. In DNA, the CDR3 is TGCGCCAGCAGCTATCGGACAGATTTGAACACTGAAGCTTTCTTT. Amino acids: CASSYRTDLNTEAFF.